This T cell receptor (beta chain) was observed in a study of blood T cell repertoires in COVID-19. Across the whole study: Material from acute and convalescent COVID-19 was sourced from the United States, Italy and Spain. T cells, B-cell-depleted T cells, or PBMCs supplied cDNA or gDNA.

A few counts support this clone. Per the authors' pipeline: Amplifying reference gene primers gave estimates of nucleated cell counts. Sequenced by immunoSEQ multiplex PCR; TCRdb stores in-frame clones only, minus some. The V and J calls and clone size are taken from that table; D and trimming were inferred from the DNA. This sample yields 300,000 to 400,000 clones, of which under 95% are seen a single time; under 3.5% belongs to the top ten. The V gene's germline CDR1 is WSHSY and CDR2 SAAADI. The ends were cut back, 3 bases at V and 2 bases at J, with 11 bases in the middle. The CDR3 contains 14 residues.

The TCR sequence derives from a woman under 30 who had recovered from COVID-19. The chain combines TRBV10-2 with TRBJ2-7; D may be TRBD2 (6 bases). The sequencing input was peripheral blood. CDR3 region: CASSEPSATYEQYV. CDR3 in DNA: TGCGCCAGCAGTGAACCTAGCGCAACCTACGAGCAGTACGTC.